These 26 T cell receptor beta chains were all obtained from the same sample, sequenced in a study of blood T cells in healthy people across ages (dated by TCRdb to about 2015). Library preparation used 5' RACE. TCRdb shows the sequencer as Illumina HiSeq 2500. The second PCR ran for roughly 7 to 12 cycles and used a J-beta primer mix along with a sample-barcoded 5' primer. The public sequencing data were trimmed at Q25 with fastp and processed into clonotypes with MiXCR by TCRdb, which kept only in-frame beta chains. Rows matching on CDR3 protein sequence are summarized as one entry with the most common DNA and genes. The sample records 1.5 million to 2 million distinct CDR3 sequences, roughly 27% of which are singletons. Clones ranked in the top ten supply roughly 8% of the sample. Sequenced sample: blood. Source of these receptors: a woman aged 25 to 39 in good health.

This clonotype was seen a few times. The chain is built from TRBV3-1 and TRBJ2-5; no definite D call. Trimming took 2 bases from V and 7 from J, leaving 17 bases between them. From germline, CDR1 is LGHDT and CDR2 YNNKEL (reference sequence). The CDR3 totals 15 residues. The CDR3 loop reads CASSQQDVQSGTQYF. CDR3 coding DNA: TGTGCCAGCAGCCAACAGGACGTCCAGAGTGGGACCCAGTACTTC.

DNA for the CDR3: TGTGCCAGCCACTGGGAGGCGGAGGGCTACGAGCAGTACTTC. Its translation: CASHWEAEGYEQYF. J is TRBJ2-7 and V is TRBV2; TRBD2 is a possible D gene (6 bases). The germline CDR1 and CDR2 sequences are SNHLY and FYNNEI. This CDR3 contains 14 residues. V lost 8 bases to trimming and J lost 3 bases, with 17 bases between them.

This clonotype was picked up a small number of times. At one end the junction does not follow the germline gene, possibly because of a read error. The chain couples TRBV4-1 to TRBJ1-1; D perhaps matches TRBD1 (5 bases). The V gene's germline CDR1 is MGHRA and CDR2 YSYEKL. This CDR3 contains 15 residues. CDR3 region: CASSQWDAGGTEAFF. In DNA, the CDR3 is TGCGCCAGCAGCCAATGGGACGCGGGAGGGACTGAGGCTTTCTTT.

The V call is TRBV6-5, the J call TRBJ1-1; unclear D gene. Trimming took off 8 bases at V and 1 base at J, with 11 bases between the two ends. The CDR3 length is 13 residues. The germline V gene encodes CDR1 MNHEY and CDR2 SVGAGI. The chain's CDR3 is CASGSLANTEAFF. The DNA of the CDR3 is TGTGCCAGCGGAAGCCTGGCGAACACTGAAGCTTTCTTT.

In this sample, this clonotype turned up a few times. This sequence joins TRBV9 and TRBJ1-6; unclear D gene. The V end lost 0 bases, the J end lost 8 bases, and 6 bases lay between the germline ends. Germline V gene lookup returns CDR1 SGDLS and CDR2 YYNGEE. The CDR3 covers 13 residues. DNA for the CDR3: TGTGCCAGCAGCGTAGGACGCGATTCACCCCTCCACTTT. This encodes CASSVGRDSPLHF.

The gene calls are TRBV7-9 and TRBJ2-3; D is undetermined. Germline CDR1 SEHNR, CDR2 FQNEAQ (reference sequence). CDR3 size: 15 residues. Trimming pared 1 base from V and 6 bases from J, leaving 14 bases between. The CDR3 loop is CASSLVLGLVDTQYF. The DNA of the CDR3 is TGTGCCAGCAGCTTAGTATTAGGTTTGGTGGATACGCAGTATTTT.

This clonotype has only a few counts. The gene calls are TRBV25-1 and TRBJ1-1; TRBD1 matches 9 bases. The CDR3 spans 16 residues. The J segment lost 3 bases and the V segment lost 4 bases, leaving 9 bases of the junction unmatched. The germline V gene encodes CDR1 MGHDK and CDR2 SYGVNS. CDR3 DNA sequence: TGTGCCAGCAGTGCCGGACAGGGGAGGATTGACACTGAAGCTTTCTTT. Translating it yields CASSAGQGRIDTEAFF.

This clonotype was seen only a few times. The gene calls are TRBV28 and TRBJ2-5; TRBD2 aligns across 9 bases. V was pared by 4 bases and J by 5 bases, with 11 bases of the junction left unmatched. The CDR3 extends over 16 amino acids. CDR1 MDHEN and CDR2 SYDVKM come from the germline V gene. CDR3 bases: TGTGCCAGCAGTTCCACCCTCGGCGGGGGGGCGGAGACCCAGTACTTC. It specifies CASSSTLGGGAETQYF.

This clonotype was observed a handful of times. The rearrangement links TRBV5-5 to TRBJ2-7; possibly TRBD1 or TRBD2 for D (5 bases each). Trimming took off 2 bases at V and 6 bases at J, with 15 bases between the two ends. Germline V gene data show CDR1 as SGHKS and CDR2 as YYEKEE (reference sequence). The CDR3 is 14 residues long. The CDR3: CASSLPRGPPEQYF. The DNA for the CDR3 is TGTGCCAGCAGCTTACCCCGGGGACCCCCCGAGCAGTACTTC.

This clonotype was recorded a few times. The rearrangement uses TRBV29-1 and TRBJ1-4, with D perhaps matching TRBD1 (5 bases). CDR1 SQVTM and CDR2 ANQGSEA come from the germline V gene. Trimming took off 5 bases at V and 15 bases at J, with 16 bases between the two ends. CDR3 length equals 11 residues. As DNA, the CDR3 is TGCAGCGTTTCTCAGGCCGGAGGGGTGTTTTTT. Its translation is CSVSQAGGVFF.

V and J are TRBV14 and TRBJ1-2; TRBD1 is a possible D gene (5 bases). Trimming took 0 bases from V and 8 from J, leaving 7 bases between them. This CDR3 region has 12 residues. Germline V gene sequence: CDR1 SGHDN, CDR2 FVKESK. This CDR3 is CASSQDREGYTF. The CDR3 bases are TGTGCCAGCAGCCAAGACAGGGAGGGCTACACCTTC.

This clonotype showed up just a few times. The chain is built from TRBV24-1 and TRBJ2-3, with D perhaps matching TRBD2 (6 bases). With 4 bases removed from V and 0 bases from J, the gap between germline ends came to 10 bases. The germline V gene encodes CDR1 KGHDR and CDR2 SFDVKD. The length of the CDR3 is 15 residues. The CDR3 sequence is CATSDQSGSTDTQYF. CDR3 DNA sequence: TGTGCCACCAGTGACCAAAGCGGGAGCACAGATACGCAGTATTTT.

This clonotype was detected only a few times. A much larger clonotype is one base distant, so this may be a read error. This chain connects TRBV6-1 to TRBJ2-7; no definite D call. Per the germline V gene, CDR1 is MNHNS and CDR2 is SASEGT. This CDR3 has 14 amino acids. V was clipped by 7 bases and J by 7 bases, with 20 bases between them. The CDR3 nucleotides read TGTGCCAGCACTCAGACCCACAGCTACAATGAGCAGTACTTC. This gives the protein CASTQTHSYNEQYF.

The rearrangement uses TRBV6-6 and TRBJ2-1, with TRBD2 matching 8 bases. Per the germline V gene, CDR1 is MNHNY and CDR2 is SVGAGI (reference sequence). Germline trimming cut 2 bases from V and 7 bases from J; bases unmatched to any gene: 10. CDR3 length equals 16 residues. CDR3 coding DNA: TGTGCCAGCAGTTACCCAGCGGGGGAAGCAGGTAATGAGCAGTTCTTC. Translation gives CASSYPAGEAGNEQFF.

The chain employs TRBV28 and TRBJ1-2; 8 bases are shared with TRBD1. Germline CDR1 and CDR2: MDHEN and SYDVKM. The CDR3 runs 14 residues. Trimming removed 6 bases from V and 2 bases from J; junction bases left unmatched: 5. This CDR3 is CASRSRQGNYGYTF. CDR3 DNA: TGTGCCAGCAGGTCCCGACAGGGGAACTATGGCTACACCTTC.

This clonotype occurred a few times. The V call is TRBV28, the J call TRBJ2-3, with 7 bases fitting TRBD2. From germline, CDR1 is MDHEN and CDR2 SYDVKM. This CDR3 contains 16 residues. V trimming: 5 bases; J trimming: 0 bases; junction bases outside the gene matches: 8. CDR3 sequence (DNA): TGTGCCAGCAGTCGAGGAATCGGGGGGAGCACAGATACGCAGTATTTT. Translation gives CASSRGIGGSTDTQYF.

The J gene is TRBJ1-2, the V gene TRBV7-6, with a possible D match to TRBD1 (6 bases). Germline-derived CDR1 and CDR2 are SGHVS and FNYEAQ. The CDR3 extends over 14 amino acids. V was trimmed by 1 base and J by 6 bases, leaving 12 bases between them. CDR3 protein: CASSLVRGQDGYTF. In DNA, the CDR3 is TGTGCCAGCAGCTTAGTACGGGGGCAAGATGGCTACACCTTC.

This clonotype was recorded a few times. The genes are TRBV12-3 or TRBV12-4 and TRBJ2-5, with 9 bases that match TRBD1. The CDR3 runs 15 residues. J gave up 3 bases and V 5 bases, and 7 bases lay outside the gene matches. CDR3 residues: CASSPNRGREETQYF. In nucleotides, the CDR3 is TGTGCCAGCAGTCCCAACAGGGGGCGAGAAGAGACCCAGTACTTC.

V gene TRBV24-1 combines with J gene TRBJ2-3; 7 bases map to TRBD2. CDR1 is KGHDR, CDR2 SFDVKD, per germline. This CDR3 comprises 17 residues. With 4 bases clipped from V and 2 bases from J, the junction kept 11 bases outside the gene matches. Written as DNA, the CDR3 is TGTGCCACCAGTGACCCCGCGGGCGGGAGTCACACAGATACGCAGTATTTT. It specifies CATSDPAGGSHTDTQYF.

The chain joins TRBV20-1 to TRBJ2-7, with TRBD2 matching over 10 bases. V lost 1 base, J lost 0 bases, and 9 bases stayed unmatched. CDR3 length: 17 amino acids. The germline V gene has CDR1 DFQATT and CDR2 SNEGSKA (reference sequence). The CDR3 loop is CSARVSGGSYSSYEQYF. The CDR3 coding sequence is TGCAGTGCTAGAGTTAGCGGGGGGAGTTATAGCTCCTACGAGCAGTACTTC.

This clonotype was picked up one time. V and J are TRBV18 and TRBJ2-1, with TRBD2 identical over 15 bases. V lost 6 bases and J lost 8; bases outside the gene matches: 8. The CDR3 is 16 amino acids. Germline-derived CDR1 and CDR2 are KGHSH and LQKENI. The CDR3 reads CASSWTSGGVQDEQFF. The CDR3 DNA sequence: TGTGCCAGCTCCTGGACTAGCGGGGGGGTACAGGATGAGCAGTTCTTC.

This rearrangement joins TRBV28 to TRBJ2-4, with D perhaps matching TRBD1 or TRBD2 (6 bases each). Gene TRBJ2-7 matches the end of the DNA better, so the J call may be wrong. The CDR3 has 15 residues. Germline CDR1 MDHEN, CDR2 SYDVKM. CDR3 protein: CASSLGGTMHYEQYF. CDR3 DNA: TGTGCCAGCAGTCTAGGGGGGACCATGCACTACGAGCAGTACTTC.

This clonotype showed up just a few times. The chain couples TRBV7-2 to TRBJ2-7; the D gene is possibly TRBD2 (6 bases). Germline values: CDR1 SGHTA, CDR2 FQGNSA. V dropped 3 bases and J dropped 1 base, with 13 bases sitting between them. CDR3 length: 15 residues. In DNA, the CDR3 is TGTGCCAGCAGCTTGGGGTTCGGGAGTTCCTACGAGCAGTACTTC. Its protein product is CASSLGFGSSYEQYF. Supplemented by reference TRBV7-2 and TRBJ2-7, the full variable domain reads GAGVSQSPSNKVTEKGKDVELRCDPISGHTALYWYRQSLGQGLEFLIYFQGNSAPDKSGLPSDRFSAERTGGSVSTLTIQRTQQEDSAVYLCASSLGFGSSYEQYFGPGTRLTVT.

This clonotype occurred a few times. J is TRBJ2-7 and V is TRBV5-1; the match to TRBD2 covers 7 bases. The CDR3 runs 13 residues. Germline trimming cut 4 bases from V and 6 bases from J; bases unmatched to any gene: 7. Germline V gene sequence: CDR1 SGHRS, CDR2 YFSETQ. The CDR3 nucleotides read TGCGCCAGCAGCCCAGAAGCGGGGCGCGAGCAGTACTTC. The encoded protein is CASSPEAGREQYF.

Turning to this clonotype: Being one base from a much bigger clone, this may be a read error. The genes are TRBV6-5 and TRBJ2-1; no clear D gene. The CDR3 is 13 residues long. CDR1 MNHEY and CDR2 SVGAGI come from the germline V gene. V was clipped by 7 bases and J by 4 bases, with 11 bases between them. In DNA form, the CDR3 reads TGTGCCAGCACGGGTGTGGGTTACAATGAGCAGTTCTTC. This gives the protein CASTGVGYNEQFF.

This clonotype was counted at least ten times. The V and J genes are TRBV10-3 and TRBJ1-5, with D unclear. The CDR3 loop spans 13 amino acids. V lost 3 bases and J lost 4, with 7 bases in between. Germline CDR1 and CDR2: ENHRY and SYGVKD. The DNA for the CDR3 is TGTGCCATCAGTGAAGGAGTTAATCAGCCCCAGCATTTT. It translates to CAISEGVNQPQHF.